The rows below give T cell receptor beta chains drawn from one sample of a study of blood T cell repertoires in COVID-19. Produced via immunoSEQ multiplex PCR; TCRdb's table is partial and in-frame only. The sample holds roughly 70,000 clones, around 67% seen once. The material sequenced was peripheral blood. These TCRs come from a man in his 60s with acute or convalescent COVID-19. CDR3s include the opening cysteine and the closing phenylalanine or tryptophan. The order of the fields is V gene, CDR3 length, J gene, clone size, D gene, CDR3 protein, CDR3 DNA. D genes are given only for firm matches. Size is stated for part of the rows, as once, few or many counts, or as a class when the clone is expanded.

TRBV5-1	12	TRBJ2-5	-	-	CASSLAGETQYF	TGCGCCAGCAGCTTGGCCGGAGAGACCCAGTACTTC
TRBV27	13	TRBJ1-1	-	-	CASSLWGRTEAFF	TGTGCCAGCAGTTTATGGGGGCGCACTGAAGCTTTCTTT
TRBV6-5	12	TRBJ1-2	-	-	CASSRTAYDYTF	TGTGCCAGCAGCCGGACAGCTTATGACTACACCTTC
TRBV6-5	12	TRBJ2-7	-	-	CASRDFSYEQYF	TGTGCCAGCCGGGACTTCTCCTACGAGCAGTACTTC
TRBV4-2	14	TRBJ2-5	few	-	CASSAQVSQETQYF	TGTGCCAGCAGCGCCCAGGTATCCCAAGAGACCCAGTACTTC
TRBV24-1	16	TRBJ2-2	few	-	CATSDLYPANTGELFF	TGTGCCACCAGTGATTTGTATCCAGCGAACACCGGGGAGCTGTTTTTT
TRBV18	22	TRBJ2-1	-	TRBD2	CASSPTITPEPLAGSSYNEQFF	TGTGCCAGCTCACCGACCATCACACCGGAACCCTTAGCGGGGAGCTCCTACAATGAGCAGTTCTTC
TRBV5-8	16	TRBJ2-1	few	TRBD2	CASSPRLAGGGDEQFF	TGTGCCAGCAGCCCCCGACTAGCGGGAGGTGGCGATGAGCAGTTCTTC
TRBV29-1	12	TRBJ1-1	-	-	CSVDRGWRGAFF	TGCAGCGTTGACCGAGGTTGGCGGGGAGCTTTCTTT
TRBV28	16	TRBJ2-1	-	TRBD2	CASSLIAGGNYNEQFF	TGTGCCAGCAGTTTAATAGCGGGAGGTAACTACAATGAGCAGTTCTTC
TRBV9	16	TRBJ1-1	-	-	CASSVDWGDSGTEAFF	TGTGCCAGCAGCGTAGATTGGGGGGACTCGGGGACTGAAGCTTTCTTT
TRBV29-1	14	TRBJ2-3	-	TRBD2	CSAELAGGTDTQYF	TGCAGCGCTGAACTAGCGGGAGGCACAGATACGCAGTATTTT
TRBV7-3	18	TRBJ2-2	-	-	CASSLNGLGSAYTGELFF	TGTGCCAGCAGCTTAAACGGACTGGGGAGCGCTTACACCGGGGAGCTGTTTTTT
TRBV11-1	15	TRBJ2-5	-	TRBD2	CASSLGGRAEETQYF	TGTGCCAGCAGCTTAGGTGGGAGGGCCGAGGAGACCCAGTACTTC
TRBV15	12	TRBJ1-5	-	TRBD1	CATSTGGQPQHF	TGTGCCACCAGCACAGGGGGTCAGCCCCAGCATTTT
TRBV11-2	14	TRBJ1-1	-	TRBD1	CASSLDRGSTEAFF	TGTGCCAGCAGCCTGGACAGGGGAAGTACTGAAGCTTTCTTT
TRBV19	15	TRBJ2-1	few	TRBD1	CASSGDRAAYNEQFF	TGTGCCAGTAGCGGAGACAGGGCGGCATACAATGAGCAGTTCTTC
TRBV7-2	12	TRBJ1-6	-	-	CASSLQNSPLHF	TGTGCCAGCAGCCTTCAGAATTCACCCCTCCACTTT
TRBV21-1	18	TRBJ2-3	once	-	CASSKALPEGAAPDTQYF	TGTGCCAGCAGCAAAGCGCTTCCCGAGGGAGCCGCCCCAGATACGCAGTATTTT
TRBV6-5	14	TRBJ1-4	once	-	CASSYSSGYEKLFF	TGTGCCAGCAGTTACTCGTCAGGGTATGAAAAACTGTTTTTT
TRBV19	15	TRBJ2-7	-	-	CASSSFQGGLYEQYF	TGTGCCAGTAGTAGTTTTCAGGGGGGTCTCTACGAGCAGTACTTC
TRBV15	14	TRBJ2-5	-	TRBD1	CATSPGQPEETQYF	TGTGCCACCAGCCCGGGACAGCCTGAAGAGACCCAGTACTTC
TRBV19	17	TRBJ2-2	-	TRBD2	CASSRGTSGEHTGELFF	TGTGCCAGTAGTAGGGGGACTAGCGGGGAGCACACCGGGGAGCTGTTTTTT
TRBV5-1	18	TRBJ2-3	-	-	CASSLEAGAPHRTDTQYF	TGCGCCAGCAGCTTGGAGGCGGGGGCCCCACATCGCACAGATACGCAGTATTTT
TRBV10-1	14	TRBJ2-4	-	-	CASSQGLGKNIQYF	TGCGCCAGCAGTCAGGGTTTAGGCAAAAACATTCAGTACTTC
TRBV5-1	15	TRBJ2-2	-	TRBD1	CASSSQGSDTGELFF	TGCGCCAGCAGCTCACAGGGGTCGGACACCGGGGAGCTGTTTTTT
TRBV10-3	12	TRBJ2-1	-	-	CAIKQSINEQFF	TGTGCCATCAAACAGTCAATCAATGAGCAGTTCTTC
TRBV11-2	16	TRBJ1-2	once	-	CASSLGGGGGNYGYTF	TGTGCCAGCAGCTTAGGGGGCGGGGGTGGTAACTATGGCTACACCTTC
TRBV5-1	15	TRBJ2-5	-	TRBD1	CASSFGTGGRETQYF	TGCGCCAGCAGCTTCGGGACAGGGGGCAGAGAGACCCAGTACTTC
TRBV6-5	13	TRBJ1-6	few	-	CASRLPMDSPLHF	TGTGCCAGCAGACTCCCAATGGATTCACCCCTCCACTTT
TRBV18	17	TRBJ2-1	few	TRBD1	CASSPFTDRASYNEQFF	TGTGCCAGCTCACCCTTCACGGACAGGGCTTCCTACAATGAGCAGTTCTTC
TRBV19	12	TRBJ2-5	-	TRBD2	CASSNSGETQYF	TGTGCCAGTAGTAATAGCGGGGAGACCCAGTACTTC
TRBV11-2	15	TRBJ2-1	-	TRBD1	CASSPDRGRDNEQFF	TGTGCCAGCAGCCCGGACAGGGGGAGAGACAATGAGCAGTTCTTC
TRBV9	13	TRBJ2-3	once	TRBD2	CASSGLATNTQYF	TGTGCCAGCAGCGGACTAGCAACCAATACGCAGTATTTT
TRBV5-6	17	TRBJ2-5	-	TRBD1	CASSSSGTGAGQETQYF	TGTGCCAGCAGCTCCTCAGGGACAGGGGCGGGGCAGGAGACCCAGTACTTC
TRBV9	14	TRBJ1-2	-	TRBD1	CASDRGGSNYGYTF	TGTGCCAGCGACAGGGGTGGGTCTAACTATGGCTACACCTTC
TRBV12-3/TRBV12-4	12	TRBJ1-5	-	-	CASSNPRQPQHF	TGTGCCAGCAGTAACCCGAGGCAGCCCCAGCATTTT
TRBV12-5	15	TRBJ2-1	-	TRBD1	CASGEGQVAYNEQFF	TGTGCTAGTGGAGAAGGACAGGTCGCCTACAATGAGCAGTTCTTC
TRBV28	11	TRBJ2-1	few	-	CASSLGDEQFF	TGTGCCAGCAGCCTAGGGGATGAGCAGTTCTTC
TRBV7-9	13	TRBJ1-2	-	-	CASSQGQHYGYTF	TGTGCCAGCAGCCAAGGACAGCACTATGGCTACACCTTC
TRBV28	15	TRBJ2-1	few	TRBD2	CASRSSGGSYNEQFF	TGTGCCAGCAGGTCCAGCGGGGGAAGTTACAATGAGCAGTTCTTC
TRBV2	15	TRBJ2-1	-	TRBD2	CASSATSGFYNEQFF	TGTGCCAGCAGTGCAACTAGCGGGTTCTACAATGAGCAGTTCTTC
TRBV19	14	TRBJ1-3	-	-	CASSISGSGNTIYF	TGTGCCAGTAGTATATCCGGGAGTGGAAACACCATATATTTT
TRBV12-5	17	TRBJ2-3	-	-	CASGLVRDSGTADTQYF	TGTGCTAGTGGTTTGGTAAGGGATAGCGGTACGGCAGATACGCAGTATTTT
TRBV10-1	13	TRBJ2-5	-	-	CASSVGSIGTQYF	TGCGCCAGCAGTGTAGGTAGCATCGGGACCCAGTACTTC
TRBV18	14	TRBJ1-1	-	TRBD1	CASSRQGQNTEAFF	TGTGCCAGCTCACGACAGGGTCAGAACACTGAAGCTTTCTTT
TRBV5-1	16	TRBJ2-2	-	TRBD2	CASSPVAGTNTGELFF	TGCGCCAGCAGCCCGGTAGCGGGGACGAACACCGGGGAGCTGTTTTTT
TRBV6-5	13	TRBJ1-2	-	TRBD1	CASAQGDLYGYTF	TGTGCCAGCGCCCAGGGGGACCTCTATGGCTACACCTTC
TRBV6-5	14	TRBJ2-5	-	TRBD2	CASRPALAGETQYF	TGTGCCAGCAGGCCAGCACTAGCGGGGGAGACCCAGTACTTC
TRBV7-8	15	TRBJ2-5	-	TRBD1	CASSRGQGHEETQYF	TGTGCCAGCAGCCGGGGACAGGGGCACGAAGAGACCCAGTACTTC
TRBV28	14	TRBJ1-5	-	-	CASRQGDGNQPQHF	TGTGCCAGCAGGCAGGGTGATGGCAATCAGCCCCAGCATTTT
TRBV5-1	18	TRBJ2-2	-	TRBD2	CASSVAGVRGSNTGELFF	TGCGCCAGCAGCGTAGCGGGGGTACGGGGATCGAACACCGGGGAGCTGTTTTTT
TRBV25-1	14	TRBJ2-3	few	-	CASSEFGGTDTQYF	TGTGCCAGCAGTGAATTCGGTGGCACAGATACGCAGTATTTT
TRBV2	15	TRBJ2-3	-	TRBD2	CASSAPSGITDTQYF	TGTGCCAGCAGCGCACCTAGCGGGATTACAGATACGCAGTATTTT
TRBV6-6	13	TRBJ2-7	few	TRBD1	CASRAQGAYEQYF	TGTGCCAGCAGAGCGCAGGGGGCCTACGAGCAGTACTTC
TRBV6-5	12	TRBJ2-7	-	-	CASFLAGYEQYF	TGTGCCAGCTTTTTGGCGGGATACGAGCAGTACTTC
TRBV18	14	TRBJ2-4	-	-	CASSPGIGEDIQYF	TGTGCCAGCTCACCAGGTATTGGAGAGGACATTCAGTACTTC
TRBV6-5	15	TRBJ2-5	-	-	CASSYLTTSRETQYF	TGTGCCAGCAGTTACCTGACTACGTCCAGGGAGACCCAGTACTTC
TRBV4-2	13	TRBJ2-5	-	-	CASSQNQGETQYF	TGTGCCAGCAGCCAGAATCAGGGAGAGACCCAGTACTTC
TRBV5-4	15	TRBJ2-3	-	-	CASSFKTTYTDTQYF	TGTGCCAGCAGCTTTAAGACTACTTACACAGATACGCAGTATTTT